The TCR beta chain described here comes from a study of Graves' ophthalmopathy and Graves' hyperthyroidism. In the study overall: Samples of peripheral blood were obtained at initial diagnosis, prior to treatment of any kind. General observations from the study: Among thyroid clonotypes expanded above 0.001 frequency, most also appeared in blood.

Ineligible for inclusion were patients with other autoimmune diseases, uncontrolled infections, pregnancy or lactation. V dropped 0 bases and J dropped 5 bases, with 15 bases sitting between them. CDR1 and CDR2 (germline): SGHRS, YFSETQ. The CDR3 is 15 amino acids. This clonotype was seen ten or more times. The antigen remains undetermined. CDR3 regions of TCR beta were amplified from RNA transcripts. A first-round RT-PCR used HTBI primers, followed by a second-round multiplex PCR. MiXCR, applied by TCRdb to the multiplex PCR reads, yields one record per CDR3 protein. This sample has roughly 480,000 distinct CDR3 sequences, with 13% to 15% found just once.

V is TRBV5-1 and J is TRBJ2-7; tentative D call: TRBD2 (6 bases). Sample: blood. The TCR originated in a woman aged 25 to 39 with Graves' ophthalmopathy. The CDR3 is CASSLEGTYPDEQYF. CDR3 in DNA: TGCGCCAGCAGCTTGGAGGGGACTTACCCCGACGAGCAGTACTTC.